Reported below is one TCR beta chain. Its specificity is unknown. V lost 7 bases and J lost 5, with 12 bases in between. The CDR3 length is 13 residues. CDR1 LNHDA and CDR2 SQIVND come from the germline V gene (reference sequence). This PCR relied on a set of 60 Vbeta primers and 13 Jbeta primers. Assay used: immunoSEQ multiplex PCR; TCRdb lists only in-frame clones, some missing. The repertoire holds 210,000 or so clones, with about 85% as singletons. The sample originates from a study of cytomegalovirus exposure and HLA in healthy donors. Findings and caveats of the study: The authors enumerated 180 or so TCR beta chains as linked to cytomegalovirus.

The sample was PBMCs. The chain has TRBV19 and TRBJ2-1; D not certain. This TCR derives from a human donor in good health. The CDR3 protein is CASTYAPHNEQFF. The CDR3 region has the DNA TGTGCCAGTACCTATGCCCCTCACAATGAGCAGTTCTTC.